This TCR beta chain was captured by sequencing in a study of T cell responses to AZD1222 COVID-19 vaccine. Clones were read by immunoSEQ multiplex PCR, and TCRdb kept only the in-frame ones, dropping some. The profile shows 75,000 to 90,000 clones, 80% to 90% of them singletons. Overall study findings and caveats: Donors, mostly white British, included more females; clonal diversity was possibly underestimated.

A note on this clone: Its matching antigen is unknown.

The specimen comprised peripheral blood, sampled 28 days after the second AZD1222 dose. The receptor comes from an adult who received the AZD1222 COVID-19 vaccine.

The CDR3 loop reads CASSQELNRADTQYF. CDR3 DNA sequence: TGTGCCAGCAGCCAAGAGTTAAACAGGGCAGATACGCAGTATTTT. The gene calls are TRBV3-1 (or the pseudogene TRBV3-2) and TRBJ2-3; weak D call: TRBD1 (6 bases). CDR1 and CDR2 from the germline V gene are LGHDT and YNNKEL (reference sequence). This CDR3 comprises 15 residues. Trimming left V 0 bases short and J 4 bases short, with 11 bases between.